The present T cell receptor (beta chain) was sequenced within a study of shared clonotypes between healthy human individuals. Using immunoSEQ multiplex PCR, the repertoire was profiled, and TCRdb retains in-frame clones only, with some absent. This table has 600,000 or so clones, about 98% appearing once. Terminally differentiated effector memory CD45RA+ cells were excluded from the naive CD8 cells, which were CD45RO-negative and positively selected for CCR7. Germline CDR1 SGHTS, CDR2 YDEGEE. V dropped 3 bases and J dropped 1 base, with 7 bases sitting between them. There are 13 residues in the CDR3.

The chain is built from TRBV5-8 and TRBJ1-1, with D uncertain. The source is a man aged 25-45 years in good health. The sequenced sample consisted of naive CD8+ T cells sorted from blood. The CDR3 protein is CASSSLQNTEAFF. CDR3 DNA sequence: TGTGCCAGCAGCTCTTTACAGAACACTGAAGCTTTCTTT.